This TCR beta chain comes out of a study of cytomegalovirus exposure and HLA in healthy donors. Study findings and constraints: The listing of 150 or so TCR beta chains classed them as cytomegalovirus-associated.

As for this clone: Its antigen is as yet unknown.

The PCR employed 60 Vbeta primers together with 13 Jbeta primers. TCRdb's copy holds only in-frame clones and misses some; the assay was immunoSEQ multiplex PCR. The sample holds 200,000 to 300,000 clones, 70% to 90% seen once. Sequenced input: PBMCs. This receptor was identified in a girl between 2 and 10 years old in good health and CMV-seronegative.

The CDR3 DNA sequence: TGTGCCTGGACTTTGGAGGGGCGGGGGCCTACCTACAATGAGCAGTTCTTC. It is translated as CAWTLEGRGPTYNEQFF. The chain carries TRBV30 and TRBJ2-1; TRBD2 might be the D (7 bases). Germline-derived CDR1 and CDR2 are GTSNPN and SVGIG (reference sequence). The CDR3 length is 17 residues. V lost 4 bases to trimming and J lost 2 bases, with 21 bases between them.